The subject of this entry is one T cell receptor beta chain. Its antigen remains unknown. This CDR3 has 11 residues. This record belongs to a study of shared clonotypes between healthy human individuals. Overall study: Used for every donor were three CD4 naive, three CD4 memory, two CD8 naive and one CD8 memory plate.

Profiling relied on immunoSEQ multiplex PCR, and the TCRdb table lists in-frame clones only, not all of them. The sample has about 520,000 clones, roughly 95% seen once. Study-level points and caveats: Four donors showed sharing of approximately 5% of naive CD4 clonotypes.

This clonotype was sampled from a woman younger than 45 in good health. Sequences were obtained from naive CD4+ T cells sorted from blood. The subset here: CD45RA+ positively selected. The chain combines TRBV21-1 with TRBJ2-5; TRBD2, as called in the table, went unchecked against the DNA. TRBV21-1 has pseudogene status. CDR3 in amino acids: CASTSTETQYF. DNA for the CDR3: TGTGCCAGCACCTCTACGGAGACCCAGTACTTC.